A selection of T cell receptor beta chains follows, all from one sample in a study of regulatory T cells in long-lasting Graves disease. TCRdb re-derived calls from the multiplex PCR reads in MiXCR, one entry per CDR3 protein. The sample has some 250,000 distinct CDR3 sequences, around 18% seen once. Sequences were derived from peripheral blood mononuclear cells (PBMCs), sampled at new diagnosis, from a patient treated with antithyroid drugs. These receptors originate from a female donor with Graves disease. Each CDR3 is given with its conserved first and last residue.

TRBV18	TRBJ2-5	CASGSTLQETQYF
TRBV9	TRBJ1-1	CASSVSGRNTEAFF
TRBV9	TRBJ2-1	CASSVDMEGSREQFF
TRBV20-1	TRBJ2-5	CSARDQETQYF
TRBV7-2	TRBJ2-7	CASSLQGGTSGRGEQYF
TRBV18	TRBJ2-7	CASSPGRVGSEQYF
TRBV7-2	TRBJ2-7	CASTPGTSAGEQYF
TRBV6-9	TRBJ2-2	CASSYSPRHTGELFF
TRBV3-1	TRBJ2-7	CASSQELAGTTTYEQYF
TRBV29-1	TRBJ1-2	CSVRTGADYGYTF
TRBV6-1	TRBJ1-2	CASSPLPELHLGYTF
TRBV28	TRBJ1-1	CASSSWVMNTEAFF
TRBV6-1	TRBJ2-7	CASTLGEGVEQYF
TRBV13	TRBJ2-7	CASRRTGGTYEQYF
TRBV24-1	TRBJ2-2	CATSDRLNTGELFF
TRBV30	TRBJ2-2	CAWTSGNTGELFF
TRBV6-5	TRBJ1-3	CASSYAQGPSSGNTIYF
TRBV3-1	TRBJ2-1	CASSQGSVRYNEQFF
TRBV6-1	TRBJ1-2	CASSVPGPEGYTF
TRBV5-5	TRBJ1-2	CASSLGQGTRGGYTF
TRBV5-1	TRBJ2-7	CASSQRHGYYEQYF
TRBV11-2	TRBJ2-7	CASSLNRGGYEQYF
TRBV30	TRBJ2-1	CAWGGGSSYNEQFF
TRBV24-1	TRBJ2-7	CATSDSGTARDEQYF
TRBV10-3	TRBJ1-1	CAISEMQGNTEAFF
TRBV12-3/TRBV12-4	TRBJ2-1	CASSAEGLAGAPSYNEQFF
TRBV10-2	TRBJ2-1	CASSGAGEGYNEQFF
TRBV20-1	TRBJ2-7	CSASPPGPHYEQYF
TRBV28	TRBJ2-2	CASSSTGGAKGRRRSTGELFF
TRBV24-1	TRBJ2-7	CATSDARDGTAREQYF
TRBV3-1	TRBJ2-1	CASSQQLAGGPGEQFF
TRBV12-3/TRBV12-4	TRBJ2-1	CASSWADRENEQFF
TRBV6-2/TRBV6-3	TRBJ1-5	CASSYQRGGNQPQHF
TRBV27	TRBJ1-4	CASSLSWVATNEKLFF
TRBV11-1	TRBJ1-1	CASSLARGSAEAFF
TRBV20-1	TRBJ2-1	CSASGTSGRAGYNEQFF
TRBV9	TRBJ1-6	CASSVAIGEGGRNSPLHF
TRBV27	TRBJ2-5	CASSLLGTGQGTQYF
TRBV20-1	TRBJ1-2	CSASAFNYGYTF